This T cell receptor beta chain comes out of a study of cytomegalovirus exposure and HLA in healthy donors (dated by TCRdb to about 2017). Regarding the study in general: An earlier analysis of 587 of the donors reported 250 to 350 Gb of sequence data and approximately 110 million unique TCR beta sequences from roughly 200 million T cells. An early release that covered about 600 HLA-typed donors contained about 300 gigabases of sequencing data and 70 million to 100 million unique TCR sequences. Of the 350 to 450 genotyped donors, less than 90% were placed in the genetic ancestry cluster associated with self-reported Caucasian donors. The study was designed to test whether signatures of past pathogen exposure could be identified by cataloging public T cell receptors. The study profiled the T cell repertoires of 500 to 800 subjects by immunosequencing and related them to cytomegalovirus serostatus. In addition to the first cohort of several hundred subjects, a separate validation cohort of 130 or so different subjects was used. High-throughput TCR immunosequencing, statistical association of individual TCRs with disease status, and machine learning were combined to predict cytomegalovirus infection status. A later analysis re-examined previously published TCR beta repertoires from 610 or so donors and added high-resolution HLA genotyping to investigate patterns of TCR occurrence. The later analysis used no new phenotypic data to find candidate immune exposures, relying instead on TCR beta sequences and their occurrence across donors. In an earlier analysis of over 550 of the donors, high-throughput TCR beta sequencing was used to judge whether each TCR beta V gene segment behaved as functional or pseudogenic. Donor age, sex, ethnicity and CMV serostatus were collected together with the repertoire data. A later genetic analysis used genome-wide SNP genotypes for 398 of the 666 donors, treating that subset as a discovery cohort. All discovery cohort repertoires had been generated using a single sequencing platform. Class I and class II HLA loci were covered by the typing at four-digit resolution. Typing coverage varied by locus: roughly 629-640 donors for A, B, C, DRB1 and DQB1; around 560 for DQA1; around 610 for DPA1; approximately 450 for DPB1. Roughly 5 DR-DQ haplotypes were handled as single units for association and clustering, since linkage in the cohort was strong. Among approximately 370 genotyped donors of the cohort, an average of around 250,000 unique TCR beta nucleotide sequences was sequenced per donor, of which roughly 18% were non-productive. What the study reported, not specific to this receptor: The earlier analysis of a few hundred of the donors excluded roughly 17 rarely observed V segments, including chromosome 9 orphons, because counts were too low. When HLA alleles, especially DR and DQ, strongly co-occurred, TCR associations were difficult to assign to individual alleles. This cohort had only TCR beta chains sequenced, and the lack of alpha or paired-chain data limited which features could be detected. Most TCR sequences were observed very rarely across donors, whereas some public TCRs were present in many individuals. A later analysis found that TCR association rates varied across HLA loci, with DRB1 alleles showing the most associated TCRs and HLA-C alleles the fewest. Roughly uniform sequencing depth across donors was assumed in presence/absence analyses, although this assumption may not hold. According to a later analysis, parvovirus B19, influenza, CMV and Epstein-Barr virus appeared linked to several top co-occurrence clusters. Some IMGT-functional V segments, including TRBV6-2 and TRBV6-3, could not be distinguished by the 87-base-pair reads and were therefore excluded. A further reported finding was that TCR beta sequences accurately predicted the HLA-A and HLA-B alleles for most subjects in the first cohort. Compared with the approximately 710-donor mean, donors in an Asian-associated ancestry cluster had fewer N-insertions in productive TCRs, according to a later genetic analysis. Because some donors lacked HLA typing at each locus, the association tests relied only on the typed subset. Linkage disequilibrium might explain the correlated functional status among segregating V segments, but an unknown experimental factor could not be ruled out. In vitro tests confirmed that a few of the cytomegalovirus-associated TCR beta chains recognize cytomegalovirus antigens. Most CMV-associated TCR beta chains appeared to be HLA-restricted in a later analysis, and the HLA associations seemed to be driven largely by CMV exposure. A total of roughly 160 TCR beta chains were listed by the study as associated with cytomegalovirus. In a later analysis, HLA-associated TCR beta chains showed more clonal expansion and lower generation probabilities than non-associated chains that were equally common. CMV serostatus was the only immune exposure information available for the cohort. An association between a missense DCLRE1C variant and V-gene and J-gene trimming of TCR beta chains was found in a later genetic analysis and replicated in an independent cohort. A later analysis associated 15,000 to 20,000 TCR beta sequences with specific HLA alleles at a false discovery rate of 0.05. The authors suggested that the approach could potentially be extended to other disease states and immunological phenotypes. In an earlier analysis of 500 to 650 of the donors, most TCR beta V segments appeared in productive rearrangements about 87% or about 30% of the time, broadly matching IMGT annotations. A cluster of highly shared sequence variants was judged likely to represent a technical artifact of the sequencing pipeline. The classifier was reported to diagnose cytomegalovirus status with high specificity and sensitivity in both the original cohort and the validation cohort.

The receptor library was made with the immunoSEQ multiplex PCR assay. The multiplex PCR relied on a mix of 60 forward primers for TCR Vbeta segments and 13 reverse primers for TCR Jbeta segments. Amplification of the CDR3 region of rearranged TCR beta genes was performed with a multiplex PCR assay on genomic DNA. The Illumina HiSeq System was used to sequence the amplified TCR beta libraries as 87-base-pair reads. The source study handled its data this way. A later analysis tallied 75 million to 95 million unique TCR beta chains across the 640 or so repertoires, and around 9.9 million of those chains were shared by two or more donors. Raw reads were error-corrected and collapsed into unique sequences by a nearest-neighbor algorithm in which closely related sequences were merged to remove PCR and sequencing errors. V, D and J gene segments were assigned by aligning CDR3 sequences to IMGT reference sequences. For a sequence to be retained, a match of at least six nucleotides was required to both a V gene segment and a J gene segment. Rearrangements were classified as productive when the CDR3 lacked stop codons and remained in frame with V and J, and all other rearrangements were classified as non-productive. CDR3 was defined by IMGT convention, running from the second conserved V-encoded cysteine to the conserved J-encoded phenylalanine. The earlier analysis of 587 of the donors excluded sequences that lacked an unambiguous match to a single V gene segment. An earlier analysis of 500 to 700 of the donors classified V segments as functional when productive rearrangements were above 56.7% and as segregating when the standard deviation between donors was above 5%. A statistical classification framework was developed to diagnose cytomegalovirus status using the catalog of TCR beta chain sequences. In a later analysis, TCR nucleotide sequences were compared against IMGT/GENE-DB human TR gene sequences so that V and J genes could be assigned. A later analysis assigned CDR3 sequences and most-parsimonious VDJ recombination scenarios with the TCRdist pipeline. In a later analysis, each TCR beta chain was defined by its CDR3 amino acid sequence together with its V-gene family, and reads lacking a unique V-gene family were excluded. In a later analysis, 450 to 600 highly shared, low-generation-probability nucleotide sequences were removed to address suspected cross-contamination and a sequencing artifact. For each public chain, a later analysis derived a clonal expansion index from normalized ranks of inferred template counts within each repertoire. In a later analysis, generation probabilities were computed with a VDJ recombination model fitted to out-of-frame rearrangements, and the resulting probabilities were checked against IGoR. Hypergeometric tests were used in a later analysis to score TCR-TCR, TCR-HLA and TCR-CMV co-occurrence, with a repertoire-size bias correction applied to the TCR pairs. A later analysis estimated false discovery rates by permuting HLA or CMV assignments 20 times. In a later analysis, co-occurring TCRs were grouped using DBSCAN, with TCRdist sequence similarity added in when clustering inside HLA-allele-positive subsets. Co-occurrence clustering excluded repertoires with fewer than 30,000 or more than 120,000 public chains, plus five with anomalous nucleotide sharing. TCRdb re-hosts the immuneACCESS table, in-frame sequences only. Its copies lack some clones; in the studies checked, an unresolved V gene accounts for under half of them, and the cause for the rest is not known. V and J calls plus clone size are reproduced from that table; the DNA served to infer D and trimming. The sample contains 200,000 or so clones, about 80% of them found a single time. The biggest ten clones account for around 2% of the sample.

Counted from cysteine to phenylalanine, this CDR3 has 15 amino acids. The retained sequence is limited to the CDR3, 45 bases, with the frame set at the first base. CDR1 and CDR2 were assigned from the germline V gene as LGHNA and YNFKEQ. Trimming leaves V shorter by 10 bases and J shorter by 7 bases, with the junction holding 14 bases beyond the gene matches. Details on this clone: What this receptor recognizes is not known. No quality values exist for individual bases; no much larger clone is one base distant.

The cohort comprised 666 healthy bone marrow donors. All cohort members were sampled while nominally healthy, although unrecorded immune exposures were likely present. The donor tested CMV seropositive and was one of the 289 seropositive cohort members. Every donor gave a peripheral blood sample, and the peripheral blood mononuclear cells from that sample were used for TCR beta sequencing. The Qiagen DNeasy Blood Extraction Kit was used to extract genomic DNA from the blood cell samples. This receptor was obtained from a woman aged 18-29 years in good health and CMV-seropositive. This receptor chain uses TRBV4-2 and TRBJ2-1, with 9 bases in between that match TRBD1. The sample consisted of PBMCs. CDR3 loop: CATVADRGYMNEQFF. In nucleotide form, the sequence is TGTGCCACCGTAGCGGACAGGGGATATATGAATGAGCAGTTCTTC.